This TCR beta chain is from a study of OX40 agonist ivuxolimab in advanced cancers. Turning to the study itself: Two cutaneous melanoma patients and one hepatocellular carcinoma patient, three in all, had partial responses.

This clone was found once. Clones were sequenced by immunoSEQ multiplex PCR, and TCRdb holds only the in-frame ones, with some missing. The repertoire has tens of thousands of clones, around 82% of them found once; the top ten carry around 5.1%. The CDR3 contains 15 residues. Germline V gene sequence: CDR1 SGHRS, CDR2 YFSETQ. Trimming pared 0 bases from V and 14 bases from J, leaving 18 bases between. The sample consisted of CD4+ or CD8+ T cells sorted from blood, taken in a trial of the OX40 agonist ivuxolimab. This rearrangement joins TRBV5-1 to TRBJ1-6; D is possibly TRBD1 (6 bases). The receptor comes from an adult with an advanced solid tumor such as melanoma, head and neck, liver or kidney cancer. CDR3 coding DNA: TGCGCCAGCAGCTTGGCCAGGGGCTCAATTCGAACCCTCCACTTT. Translation gives CASSLARGSIRTLHF.